The clone carrying this T cell receptor beta chain has more than one count but fewer than ten. Antigen unknown. This entry belongs to a study of cytomegalovirus exposure and HLA in healthy donors. Study summary: Sequencing of some 200 million T cells in an earlier analysis found about 120 million unique TCR beta sequences. In terms of ancestry, the Caucasian-associated cluster contained around 79% of the 300 to 400 genotyped donors. Study observations and caveats: Because they were indistinguishable, some V segments, including TRBV6-2 and TRBV6-3, were excluded. Only CMV serostatus was available as immune exposure information.

The CDR3 is made up of 14 amino acids. Trimming took off 1 base at V and 1 base at J, with 5 bases between the two ends. The V gene's germline CDR1 is GTSNPN and CDR2 SVGIG (reference sequence). Amplification used 60 Vbeta primers and 13 Jbeta primers. Clones were read by immunoSEQ multiplex PCR, and TCRdb kept only the in-frame ones, dropping some. The sample includes approximately 90,000 clones, 75% of them seen just once. The sequenced material came from PBMCs. The gene calls are TRBV30 and TRBJ2-6, with D possibly being TRBD1 (5 bases). The sequence derives from a man aged 40-49 years in good health and CMV-seronegative. The DNA of the CDR3 is TGTGCCTGGAGTGCAGGGTCTGGGGCCAACGTCCTGACTTTC. This encodes CAWSAGSGANVLTF.